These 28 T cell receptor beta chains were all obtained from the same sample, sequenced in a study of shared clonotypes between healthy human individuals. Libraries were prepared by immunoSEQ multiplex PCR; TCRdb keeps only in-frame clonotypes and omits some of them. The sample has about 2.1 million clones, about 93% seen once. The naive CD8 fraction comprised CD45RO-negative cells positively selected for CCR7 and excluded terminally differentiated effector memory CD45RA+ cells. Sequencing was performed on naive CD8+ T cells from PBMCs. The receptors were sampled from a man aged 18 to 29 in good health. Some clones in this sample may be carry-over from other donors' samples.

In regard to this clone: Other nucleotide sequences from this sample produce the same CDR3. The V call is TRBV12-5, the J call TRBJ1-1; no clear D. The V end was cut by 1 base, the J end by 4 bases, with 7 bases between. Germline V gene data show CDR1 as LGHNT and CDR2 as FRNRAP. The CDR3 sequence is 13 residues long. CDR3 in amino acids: CASGLGRGTEAFF. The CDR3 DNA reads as TGTGCTAGTGGTTTGGGACGCGGCACTGAAGCTTTCTTT.

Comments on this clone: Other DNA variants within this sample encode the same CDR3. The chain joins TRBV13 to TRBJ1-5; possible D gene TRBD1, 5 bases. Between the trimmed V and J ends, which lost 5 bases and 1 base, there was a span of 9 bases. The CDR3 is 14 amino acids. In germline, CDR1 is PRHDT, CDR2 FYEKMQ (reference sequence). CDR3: CASSLGPSNQPQHF. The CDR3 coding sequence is TGTGCCAGCAGCCTGGGACCGAGCAATCAGCCCCAGCATTTT.

The CDR3 is CASSPGGDRGAGEAFF. In DNA form, the CDR3 reads TGTGCCAGCAGCCCTGGCGGGGACAGGGGCGCAGGTGAAGCTTTCTTT. V is TRBV5-4 and J is TRBJ1-1; 10 positions match TRBD1. V dropped 4 bases and J dropped 7; count of bases not matched to a gene: 13. The germline V gene encodes CDR1 SGHNT and CDR2 YYREEE (reference sequence). The CDR3 consists of 16 residues.

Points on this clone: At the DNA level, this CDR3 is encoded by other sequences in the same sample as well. The CDR3 region is CASSIVGGSYEQYF. CDR3 DNA sequence: TGTGCCAGTAGTATAGTCGGCGGCTCCTACGAGCAGTACTTC. The genes are TRBV19 and TRBJ2-7; D is unclear. CDR1 and CDR2 (germline): LNHDA, SQIVND (reference sequence). The CDR3 has 14 residues. Trimming left V 1 base short and J 0 bases short, with 7 bases between.

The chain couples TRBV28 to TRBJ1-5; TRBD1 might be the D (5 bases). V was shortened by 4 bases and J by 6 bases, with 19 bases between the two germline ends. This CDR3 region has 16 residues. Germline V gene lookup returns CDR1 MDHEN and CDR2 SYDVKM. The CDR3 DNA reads TGTGCCAGCAGTTGGACTTTTGGGACTCTGGTTCAGCCCCAGCATTTT. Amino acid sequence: CASSWTFGTLVQPQHF.

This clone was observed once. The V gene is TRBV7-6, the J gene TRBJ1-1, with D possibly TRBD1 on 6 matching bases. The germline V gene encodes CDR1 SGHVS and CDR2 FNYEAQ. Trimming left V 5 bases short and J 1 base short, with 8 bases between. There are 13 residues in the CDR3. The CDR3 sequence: CASSEDRNTEAFF. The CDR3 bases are TGTGCCAGCAGCGAGGACAGGAACACTGAAGCTTTCTTT.

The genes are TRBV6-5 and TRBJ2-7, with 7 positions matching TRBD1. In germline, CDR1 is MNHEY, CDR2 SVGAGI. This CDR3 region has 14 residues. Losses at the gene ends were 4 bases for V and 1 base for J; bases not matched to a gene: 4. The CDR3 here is CASSFATGSYEQYF. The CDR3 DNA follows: TGTGCCAGCAGTTTCGCGACAGGGTCCTACGAGCAGTACTTC.

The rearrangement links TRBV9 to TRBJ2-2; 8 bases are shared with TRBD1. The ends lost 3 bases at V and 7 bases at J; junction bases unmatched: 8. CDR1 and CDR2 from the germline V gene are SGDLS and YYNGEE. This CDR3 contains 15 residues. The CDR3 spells CASSAYRGFNGELFF. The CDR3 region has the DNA TGTGCCAGCAGCGCGTACAGGGGGTTTAACGGGGAGCTGTTTTTT.

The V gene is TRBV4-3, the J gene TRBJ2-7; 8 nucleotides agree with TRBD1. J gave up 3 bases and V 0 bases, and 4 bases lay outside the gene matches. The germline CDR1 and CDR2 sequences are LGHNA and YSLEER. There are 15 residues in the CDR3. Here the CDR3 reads CASSQDGTGVYEQYF. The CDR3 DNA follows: TGCGCCAGCAGCCAAGATGGGACAGGCGTCTACGAGCAGTACTTC.

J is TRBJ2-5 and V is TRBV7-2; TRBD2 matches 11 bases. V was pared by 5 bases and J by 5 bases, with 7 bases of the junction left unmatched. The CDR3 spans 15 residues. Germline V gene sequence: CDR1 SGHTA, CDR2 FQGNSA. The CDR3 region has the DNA TGTGCCAGCAGCCCCCGACTAGCGGGATATGAGACCCAGTACTTC. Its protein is CASSPRLAGYETQYF.

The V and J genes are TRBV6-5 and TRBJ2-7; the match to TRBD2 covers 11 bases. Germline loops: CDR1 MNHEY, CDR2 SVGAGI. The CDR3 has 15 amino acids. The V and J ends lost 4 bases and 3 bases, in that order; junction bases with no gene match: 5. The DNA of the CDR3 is TGTGCCAGCAGTTTAACTAGCGGGAGTCTCTACGAGCAGTACTTC. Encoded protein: CASSLTSGSLYEQYF.

The CDR3 region is CAISELQDYEQYF. The DNA for the CDR3 is TGTGCCATCAGTGAGTTACAGGATTACGAGCAGTACTTC. J is TRBJ2-7 and V is TRBV10-3; D may be TRBD1 (5 bases). Germline CDR1 and CDR2: ENHRY and SYGVKD. V was clipped by 1 base and J by 4 bases, with 8 bases between them. The CDR3 spans 13 residues.

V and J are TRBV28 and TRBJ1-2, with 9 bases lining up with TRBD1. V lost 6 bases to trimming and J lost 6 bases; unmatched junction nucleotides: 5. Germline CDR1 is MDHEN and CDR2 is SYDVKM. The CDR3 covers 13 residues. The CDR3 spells CASRGDRADGYTF. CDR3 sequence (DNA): TGTGCCAGCAGGGGGGACAGGGCAGATGGCTACACCTTC.

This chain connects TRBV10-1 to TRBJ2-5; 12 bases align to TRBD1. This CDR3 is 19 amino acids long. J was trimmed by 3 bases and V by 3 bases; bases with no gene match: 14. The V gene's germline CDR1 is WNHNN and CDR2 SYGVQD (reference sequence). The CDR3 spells CASSEAQPGQGAGKETQYF. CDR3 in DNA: TGCGCCAGCAGTGAAGCTCAACCGGGACAGGGGGCAGGAAAAGAGACCCAGTACTTC.

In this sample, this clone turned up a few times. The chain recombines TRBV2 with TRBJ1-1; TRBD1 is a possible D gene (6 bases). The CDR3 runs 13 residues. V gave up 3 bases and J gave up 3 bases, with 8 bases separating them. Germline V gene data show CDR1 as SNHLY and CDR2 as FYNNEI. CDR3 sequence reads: CASSEDSHTEAFF. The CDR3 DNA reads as TGTGCCAGCAGTGAGGACAGCCACACTGAAGCTTTCTTT.

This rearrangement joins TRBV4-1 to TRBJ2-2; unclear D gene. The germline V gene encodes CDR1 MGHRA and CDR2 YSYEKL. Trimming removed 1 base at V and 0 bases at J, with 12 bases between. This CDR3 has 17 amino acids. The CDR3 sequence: CASSQAPLGANTGELFF. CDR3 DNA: TGCGCCAGCAGCCAAGCCCCCCTAGGTGCGAACACCGGGGAGCTGTTTTTT.

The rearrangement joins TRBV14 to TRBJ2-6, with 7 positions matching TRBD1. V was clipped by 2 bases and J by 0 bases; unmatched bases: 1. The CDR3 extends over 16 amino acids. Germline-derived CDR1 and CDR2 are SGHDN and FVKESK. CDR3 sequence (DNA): TGTGCCAGCAGCCAAAAGGGGGCCTCTGGGGCCAACGTCCTGACTTTC. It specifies CASSQKGASGANVLTF.

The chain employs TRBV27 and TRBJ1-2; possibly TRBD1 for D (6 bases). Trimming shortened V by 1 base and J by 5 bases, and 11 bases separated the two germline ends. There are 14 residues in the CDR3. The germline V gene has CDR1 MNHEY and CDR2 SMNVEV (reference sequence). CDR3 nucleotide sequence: TGTGCCAGCAGTTTATATCCTCAGGGGTATGGCTACACCTTC. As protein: CASSLYPQGYGYTF.

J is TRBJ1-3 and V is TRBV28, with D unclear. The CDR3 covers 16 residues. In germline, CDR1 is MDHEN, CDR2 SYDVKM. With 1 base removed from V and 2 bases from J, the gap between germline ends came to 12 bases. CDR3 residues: CASSLLADLPGNTIYF. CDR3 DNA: TGTGCCAGCAGTTTATTGGCCGATTTACCTGGAAACACCATATATTTT.

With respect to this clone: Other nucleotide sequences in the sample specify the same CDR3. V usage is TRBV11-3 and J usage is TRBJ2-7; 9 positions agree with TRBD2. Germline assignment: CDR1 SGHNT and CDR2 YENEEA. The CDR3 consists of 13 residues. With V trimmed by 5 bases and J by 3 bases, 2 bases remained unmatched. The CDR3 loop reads CASSLSGSYEQYF. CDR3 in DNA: TGTGCCAGCAGCCTTAGCGGGAGCTACGAGCAGTACTTC. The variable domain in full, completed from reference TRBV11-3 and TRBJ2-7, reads EAGVVQSPRYKIIEKKQPVAFWCNPISGHNTLYWYLQNLGQGPELLIRYENEEAVDDSQLPKDRFSAERLKGVDSTLKIQPAELGDSAVYLCASSLSGSYEQYFGPGTRLTVT.

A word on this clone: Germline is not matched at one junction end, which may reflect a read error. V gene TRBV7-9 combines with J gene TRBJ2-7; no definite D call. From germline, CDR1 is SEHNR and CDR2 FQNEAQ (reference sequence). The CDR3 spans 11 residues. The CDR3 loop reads CASSLGAETHF. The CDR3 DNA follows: TGTGCCAGCAGCTTAGGGGCCGAGACTCACTTC.

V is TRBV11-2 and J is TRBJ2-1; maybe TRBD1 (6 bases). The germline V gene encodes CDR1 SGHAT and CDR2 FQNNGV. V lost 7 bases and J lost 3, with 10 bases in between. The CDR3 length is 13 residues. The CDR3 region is CASTGAGYNEQFF. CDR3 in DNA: TGTGCCAGCACAGGGGCGGGCTACAATGAGCAGTTCTTC.

CDR3 coding DNA: TGTGCCAGCAGCGTACGTTCAGCGGGAGAAGGTGAGCAGTTCTTC. The encoded protein is CASSVRSAGEGEQFF. The chain employs TRBV9 and TRBJ2-1, with 8 nucleotides matching TRBD2. Trimming at V came to 1 base and at J to 9 bases, leaving 9 bases not matched to a gene. The CDR3 has 15 amino acids. Germline CDR1 reads SGDLS; CDR2 reads YYNGEE.

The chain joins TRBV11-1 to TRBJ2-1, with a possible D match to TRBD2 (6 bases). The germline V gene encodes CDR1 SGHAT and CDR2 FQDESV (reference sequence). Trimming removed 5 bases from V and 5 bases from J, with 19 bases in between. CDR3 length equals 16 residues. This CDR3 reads CASSPRSVAVHNEQFF. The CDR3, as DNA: TGTGCCAGCAGCCCCCGATCGGTAGCGGTACACAATGAGCAGTTCTTC.

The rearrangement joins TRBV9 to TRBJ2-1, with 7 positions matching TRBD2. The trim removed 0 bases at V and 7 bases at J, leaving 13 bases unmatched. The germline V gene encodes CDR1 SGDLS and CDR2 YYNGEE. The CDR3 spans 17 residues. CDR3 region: CASSVEAGELALNEQFF. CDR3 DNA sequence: TGTGCCAGCAGCGTAGAGGCGGGGGAGCTAGCGTTGAATGAGCAGTTCTTC.

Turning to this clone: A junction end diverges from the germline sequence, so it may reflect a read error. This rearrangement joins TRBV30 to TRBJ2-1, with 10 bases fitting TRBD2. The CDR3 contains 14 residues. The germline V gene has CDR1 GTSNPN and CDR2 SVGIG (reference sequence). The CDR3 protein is CAWSGLADYYEQFF. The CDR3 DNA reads TGTGCCTGGAGCGGACTAGCGGACTACTATGAGCAGTTCTTC.

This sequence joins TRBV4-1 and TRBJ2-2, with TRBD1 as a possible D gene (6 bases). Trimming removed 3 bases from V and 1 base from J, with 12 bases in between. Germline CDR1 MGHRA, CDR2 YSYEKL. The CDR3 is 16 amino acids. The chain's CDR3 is CASSQSGARNTGELFF. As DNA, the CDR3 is TGCGCCAGCAGCCAGTCAGGGGCAAGGAACACCGGGGAGCTGTTTTTT.

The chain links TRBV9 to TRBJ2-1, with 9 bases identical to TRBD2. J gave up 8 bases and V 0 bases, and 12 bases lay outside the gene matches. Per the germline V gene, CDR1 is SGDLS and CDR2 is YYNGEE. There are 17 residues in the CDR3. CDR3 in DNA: TGTGCCAGCAGCGTAGCTACTAGAGCGGGGGGTTCGTATGAGCAGTTCTTC. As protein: CASSVATRAGGSYEQFF. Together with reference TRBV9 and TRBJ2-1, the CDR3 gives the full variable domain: DSGVTQTPKHLITATGQRVTLRCSPRSGDLSVYWYQQSLDQGLQFLIQYYNGEERAKGNILERFSAQQFPDLHSELNLSSLELGDSALYFCASSVATRAGGSYEQFFGPGTRLTVL.